This T cell receptor beta chain derives from a study of OX40 agonist ivuxolimab in advanced cancers. Study-level background: Patients were dosed with the agonistic anti-OX40 (CD134) antibody ivuxolimab. Recorded diagnoses for dose-escalation patients were hepatocellular carcinoma, melanoma, renal cell or head and neck cancer. Earlier anti-PD-1, anti-PD-L1 or anti-CTLA-4 therapy was permitted; roughly 40% had received some.

Study results and limitations: Clonal expansion was among the lowest in partial responders at 0.1-3.0 mg/kg, especially CD8+.

Method: immunoSEQ multiplex PCR; TCRdb's copy keeps in-frame clones and lacks some. The repertoire includes 75,000 to 95,000 clones, approximately 85% of them detected once, and approximately 0.22% sits in the top ten. A note on this clone: No antigen is known for it. The junction and the germline gene differ at one end; a read error may be behind it.

The germline V gene encodes CDR1 SSHAT and CDR2 FNYEAQ (reference sequence). CDR3 length: 13 amino acids. The gene calls are TRBV7-7 and TRBJ2-5; unclear D gene. Sample: CD4+ or CD8+ T cells sorted from blood, taken in a trial of the OX40 agonist ivuxolimab. The receptor comes from an adult with an advanced solid tumor such as melanoma, head and neck, liver or kidney cancer. The chain's CDR3 is CASSLERQETQYF. CDR3 sequence (DNA): TGTGCTAGCAGCTTAGAAAGGCAAGAGACCCAGTACTTC.